This T cell receptor beta chain stems from a study of T cells after yellow fever vaccination. This clonotype was recorded many times. Its antigen is undetermined. The CDR3 is made up of 16 amino acids. Germline V CDR1 and CDR2: DFQATT, SNEGSKA (reference sequence). Trimming took off 6 bases at V and 2 bases at J, with 19 bases between the two ends. Using its own MiXCR run on the 5' RACE reads, TCRdb lists one record per CDR3 protein. The table has about 210,000 distinct CDR3 sequences, under 3.5% seen once. Study outcomes and limitations: Re-detected after boosting: most primary clones, around 96% of CD4 and 75% to 90% of CD8.

The sequenced sample was CD4+ T cells sorted from PBMCs, obtained 10 days after the yellow fever booster vaccination. The sequence was collected from a man younger than 35 who received the YFV17D yellow fever vaccine. The rearrangement links TRBV20-1 to TRBJ2-2; possible D gene TRBD1, 5 bases. CDR3 sequence (DNA): TGCAGTGCCCGAGATGGGGCAGCGTTTAACACCGGGGAGCTGTTTTTT. Encoded protein: CSARDGAAFNTGELFF.